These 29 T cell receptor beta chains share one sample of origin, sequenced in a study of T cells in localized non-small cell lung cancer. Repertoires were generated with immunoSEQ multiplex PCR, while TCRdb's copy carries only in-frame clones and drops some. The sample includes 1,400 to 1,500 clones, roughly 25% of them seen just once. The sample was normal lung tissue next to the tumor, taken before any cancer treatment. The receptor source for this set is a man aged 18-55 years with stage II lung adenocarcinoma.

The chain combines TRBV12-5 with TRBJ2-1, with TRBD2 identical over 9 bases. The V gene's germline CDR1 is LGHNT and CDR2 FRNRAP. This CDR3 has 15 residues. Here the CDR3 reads CASIAGGDRRNEQFF. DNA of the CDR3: TGTGCCAGCATCGCGGGGGGGGATCGTAGAAATGAGCAGTTCTTC. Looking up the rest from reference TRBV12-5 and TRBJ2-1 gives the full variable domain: DARVTQTPRHKVTEMGQEVTMRCQPILGHNTVFWYRQTMMQGLELLAYFRNRAPLDDSGMPKDRFSAEMPDATLATLKIQPSEPRDSAVYFCASIAGGDRRNEQFFGPGTRLTVL.

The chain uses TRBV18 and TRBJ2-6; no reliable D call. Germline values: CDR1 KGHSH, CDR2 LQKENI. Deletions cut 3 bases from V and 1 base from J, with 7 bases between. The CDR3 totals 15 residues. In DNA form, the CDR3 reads TGTGCCAGCTCACCGGACCTGTCTGGGGCCAACGTCCTGACTTTC. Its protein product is CASSPDLSGANVLTF.

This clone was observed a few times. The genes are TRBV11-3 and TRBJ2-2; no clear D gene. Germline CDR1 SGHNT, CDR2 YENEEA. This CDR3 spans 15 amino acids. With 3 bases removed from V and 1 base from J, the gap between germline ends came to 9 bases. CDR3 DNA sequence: TGTGCCAGCAGCTTGGAGCCGGGGAACACCGGGGAGCTGTTTTTT. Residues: CASSLEPGNTGELFF.

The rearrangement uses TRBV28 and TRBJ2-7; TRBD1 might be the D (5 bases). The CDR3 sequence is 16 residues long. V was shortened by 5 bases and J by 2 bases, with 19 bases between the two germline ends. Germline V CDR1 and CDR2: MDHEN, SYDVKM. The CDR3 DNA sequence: TGTGCCAGCAGTGCCTTAAAGGGGAAAATAGCCTACGAGCAGTACTTC. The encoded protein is CASSALKGKIAYEQYF.

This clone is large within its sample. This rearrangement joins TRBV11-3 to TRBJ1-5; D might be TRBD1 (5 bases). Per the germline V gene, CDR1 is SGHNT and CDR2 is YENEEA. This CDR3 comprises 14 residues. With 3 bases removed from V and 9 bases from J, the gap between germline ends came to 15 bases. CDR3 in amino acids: CASSLGGTAGPQHF. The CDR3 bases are TGTGCCAGCAGCTTGGGGGGGACCGCAGGGCCCCAGCATTTT.

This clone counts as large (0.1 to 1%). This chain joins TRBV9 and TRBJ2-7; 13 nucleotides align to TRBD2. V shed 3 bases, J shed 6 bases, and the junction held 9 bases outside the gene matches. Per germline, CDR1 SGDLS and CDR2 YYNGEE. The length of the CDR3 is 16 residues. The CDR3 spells CASSGRLAGGTGEQYF. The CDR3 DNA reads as TGTGCCAGCAGCGGAAGACTAGCGGGGGGTACAGGCGAGCAGTACTTC.

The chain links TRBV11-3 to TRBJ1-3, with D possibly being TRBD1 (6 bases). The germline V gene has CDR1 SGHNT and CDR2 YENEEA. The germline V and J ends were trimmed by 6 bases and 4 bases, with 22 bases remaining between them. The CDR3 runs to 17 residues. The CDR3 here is CASSSNLRRGFGNTIYF. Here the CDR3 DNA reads TGTGCCAGCAGTTCGAACCTCCGCAGGGGTTTCGGAAACACCATATATTTT. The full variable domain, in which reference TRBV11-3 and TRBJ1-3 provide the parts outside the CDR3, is EAGVVQSPRYKIIEKKQPVAFWCNPISGHNTLYWYLQNLGQGPELLIRYENEEAVDDSQLPKDRFSAERLKGVDSTLKIQPAELGDSAVYLCASSSNLRRGFGNTIYFGEGSWLTVV.

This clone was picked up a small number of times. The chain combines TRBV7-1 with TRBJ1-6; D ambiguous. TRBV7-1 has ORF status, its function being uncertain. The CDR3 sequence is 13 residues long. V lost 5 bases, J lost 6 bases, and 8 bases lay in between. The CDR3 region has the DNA TGTGCCAGCAGCCCGGGTGGTAATTCACCCCTCCACTTT. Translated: CASSPGGNSPLHF.

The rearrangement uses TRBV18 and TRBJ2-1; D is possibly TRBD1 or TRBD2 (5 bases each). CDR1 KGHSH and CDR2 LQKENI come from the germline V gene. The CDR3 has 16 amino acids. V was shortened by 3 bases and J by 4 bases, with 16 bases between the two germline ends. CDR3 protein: CASSPWGKGWYNEQFF. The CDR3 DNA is TGTGCCAGCTCACCCTGGGGGAAGGGGTGGTACAATGAGCAGTTCTTC.

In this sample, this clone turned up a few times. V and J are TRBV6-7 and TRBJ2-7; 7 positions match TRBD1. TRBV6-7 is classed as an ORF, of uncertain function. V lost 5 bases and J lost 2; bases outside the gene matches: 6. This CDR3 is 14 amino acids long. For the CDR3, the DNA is TGTGCCAGCAGTGAAGCCGGGACAGCCTACGAGCAGTACTTC. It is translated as CASSEAGTAYEQYF.

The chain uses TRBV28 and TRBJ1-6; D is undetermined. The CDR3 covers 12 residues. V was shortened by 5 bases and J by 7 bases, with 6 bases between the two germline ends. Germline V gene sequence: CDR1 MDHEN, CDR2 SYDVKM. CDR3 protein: CASSVRNSPLHF. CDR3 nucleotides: TGTGCCAGCAGTGTCAGGAATTCACCCCTCCACTTT.

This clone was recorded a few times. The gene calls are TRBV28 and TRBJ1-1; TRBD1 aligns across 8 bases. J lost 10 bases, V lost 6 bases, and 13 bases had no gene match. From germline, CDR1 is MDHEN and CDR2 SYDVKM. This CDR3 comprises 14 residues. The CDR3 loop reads CASRPERQGAPAFF. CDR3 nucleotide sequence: TGTGCCAGCAGGCCGGAGAGGCAGGGGGCGCCAGCTTTCTTT.

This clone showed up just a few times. In DNA form, the CDR3 reads TGTGCCAGCAGTCGTAATGAGGGGGCAAATTCACCCCTCCACTTT. Protein: CASSRNEGANSPLHF. The chain carries TRBV7-5 and TRBJ1-6; the DNA was not compared with TRBD1, the D call given in the table. TRBV7-5 is described as a pseudogene. This CDR3 comprises 15 residues.

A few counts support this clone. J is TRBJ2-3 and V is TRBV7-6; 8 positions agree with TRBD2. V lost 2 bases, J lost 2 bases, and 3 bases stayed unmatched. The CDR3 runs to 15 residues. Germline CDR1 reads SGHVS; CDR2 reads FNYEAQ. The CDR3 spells CASSLFGGDTDTQYF. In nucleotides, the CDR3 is TGTGCCAGCAGCTTATTCGGGGGGGACACAGATACGCAGTATTTT.

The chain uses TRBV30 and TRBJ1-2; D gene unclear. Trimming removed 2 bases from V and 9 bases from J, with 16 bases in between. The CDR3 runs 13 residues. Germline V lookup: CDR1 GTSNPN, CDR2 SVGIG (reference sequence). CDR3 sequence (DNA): TGTGCCTGGAGTTTTGACAAGTTTTCGAGCTACACCTTC. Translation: CAWSFDKFSSYTF.

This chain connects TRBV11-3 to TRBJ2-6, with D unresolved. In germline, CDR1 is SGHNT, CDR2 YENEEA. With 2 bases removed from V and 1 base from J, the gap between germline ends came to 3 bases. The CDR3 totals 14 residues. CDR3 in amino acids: CASSLISGANVLTF. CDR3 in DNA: TGTGCCAGCAGCTTAATATCTGGGGCCAACGTCCTGACTTTC.

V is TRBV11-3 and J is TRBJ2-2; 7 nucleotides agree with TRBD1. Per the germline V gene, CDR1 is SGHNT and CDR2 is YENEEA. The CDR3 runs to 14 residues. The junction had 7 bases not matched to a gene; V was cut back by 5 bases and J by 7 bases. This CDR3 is CASSPTGAVGELFF. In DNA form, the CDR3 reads TGTGCCAGCAGCCCCACAGGGGCGGTCGGGGAGCTGTTTTTT.

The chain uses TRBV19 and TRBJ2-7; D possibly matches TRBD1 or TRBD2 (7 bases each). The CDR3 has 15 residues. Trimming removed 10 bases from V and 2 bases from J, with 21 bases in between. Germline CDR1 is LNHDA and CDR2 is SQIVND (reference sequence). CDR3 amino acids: CAIRGRGSPAYEQYF. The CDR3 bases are TGTGCCATCAGGGGGAGGGGGTCCCCTGCCTACGAGCAGTACTTC.

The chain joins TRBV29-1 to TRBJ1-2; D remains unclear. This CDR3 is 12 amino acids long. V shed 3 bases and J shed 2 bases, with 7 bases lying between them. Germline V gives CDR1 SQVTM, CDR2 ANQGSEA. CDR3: CSVDGRNYGYTF. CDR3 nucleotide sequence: TGCAGCGTTGACGGGAGGAACTATGGCTACACCTTC.

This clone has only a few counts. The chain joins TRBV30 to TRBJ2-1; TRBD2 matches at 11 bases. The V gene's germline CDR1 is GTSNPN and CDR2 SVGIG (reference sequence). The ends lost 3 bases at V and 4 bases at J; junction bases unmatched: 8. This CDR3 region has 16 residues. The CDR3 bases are TGTGCCTGGAGCCCTTCTAGCGGGGGGCAATACAATGAGCAGTTCTTC. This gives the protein CAWSPSSGGQYNEQFF.

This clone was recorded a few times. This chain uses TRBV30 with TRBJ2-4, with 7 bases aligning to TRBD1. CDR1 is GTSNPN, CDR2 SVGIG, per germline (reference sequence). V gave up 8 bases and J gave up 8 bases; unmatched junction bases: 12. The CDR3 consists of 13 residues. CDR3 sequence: CAVERGHGDIQYF. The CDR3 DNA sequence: TGTGCCGTGGAGAGGGGGCACGGGGACATTCAGTACTTC.

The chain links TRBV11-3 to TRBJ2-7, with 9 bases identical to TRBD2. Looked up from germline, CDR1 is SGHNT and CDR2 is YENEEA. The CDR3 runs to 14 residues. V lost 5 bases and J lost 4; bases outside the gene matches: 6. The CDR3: CASSRTSGYYEQYF. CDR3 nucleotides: TGTGCCAGCAGCCGAACTAGCGGGTATTACGAGCAGTACTTC.

DNA of the CDR3: TGCAGCGTTGCCGTGGACGACAGGGGGTTGGAGACCCAGTACTTC. This gives the protein CSVAVDDRGLETQYF. The chain employs TRBV29-1 and TRBJ2-5, with 9 bases lining up with TRBD1. V was clipped by 4 bases and J by 5 bases; unmatched bases: 11. The germline gives CDR1 SQVTM, CDR2 ANQGSEA. The CDR3 length is 15 residues.

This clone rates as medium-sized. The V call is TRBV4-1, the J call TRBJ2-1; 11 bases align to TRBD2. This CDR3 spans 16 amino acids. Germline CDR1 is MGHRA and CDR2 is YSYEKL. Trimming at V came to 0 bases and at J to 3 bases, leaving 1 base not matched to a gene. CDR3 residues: CASSQDGTSGYNEQFF. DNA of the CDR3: TGCGCCAGCAGCCAAGATGGGACTAGCGGCTACAATGAGCAGTTCTTC.

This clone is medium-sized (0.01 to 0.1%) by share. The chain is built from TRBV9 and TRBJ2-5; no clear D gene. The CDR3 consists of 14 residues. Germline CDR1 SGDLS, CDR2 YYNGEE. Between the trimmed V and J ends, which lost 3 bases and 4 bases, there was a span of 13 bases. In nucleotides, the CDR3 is TGTGCCAGCAGCGCCCCGAGAGGTCCAGAGACCCAGTACTTC. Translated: CASSAPRGPETQYF. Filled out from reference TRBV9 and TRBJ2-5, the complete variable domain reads DSGVTQTPKHLITATGQRVTLRCSPRSGDLSVYWYQQSLDQGLQFLIQYYNGEERAKGNILERFSAQQFPDLHSELNLSSLELGDSALYFCASSAPRGPETQYFGPGTRLLVL.

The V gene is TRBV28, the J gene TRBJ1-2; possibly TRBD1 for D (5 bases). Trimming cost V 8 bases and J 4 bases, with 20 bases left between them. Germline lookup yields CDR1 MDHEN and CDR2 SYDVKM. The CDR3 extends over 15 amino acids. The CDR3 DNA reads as TGTGCCAGCCTCCAGCCGGGACCGCCCGGCTATGGCTACACCTTC. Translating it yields CASLQPGPPGYGYTF.

The CDR3 reads CASRPSGGARDTEAFF. The CDR3 DNA reads TGTGCCAGCAGGCCTTCGGGGGGGGCGAGGGACACTGAAGCTTTCTTT. The chain employs TRBV6-8 and TRBJ1-1; a weak D match, TRBD1 (6 bases). The germline gives CDR1 MNHGY, CDR2 SAAAGT. The CDR3 runs 16 residues. Trimming pared 6 bases from V and 3 bases from J, leaving 20 bases between.

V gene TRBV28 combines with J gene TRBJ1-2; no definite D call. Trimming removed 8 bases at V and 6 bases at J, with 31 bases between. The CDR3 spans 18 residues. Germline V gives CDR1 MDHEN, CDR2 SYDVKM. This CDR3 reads CASVTSLPRQPLDDGYTF. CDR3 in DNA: TGTGCCAGCGTCACATCCCTACCAAGGCAACCCCTGGATGATGGCTACACCTTC.

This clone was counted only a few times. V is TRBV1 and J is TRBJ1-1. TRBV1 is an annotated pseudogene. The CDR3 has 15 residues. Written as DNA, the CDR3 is TGCGCCAGCAGCCAAGCGGGGTTCTTAGGGACTGAAGCTTTCTTT. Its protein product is CASSQAGFLGTEAFF.